Detailed here is one T cell receptor (beta chain). The sample belongs to a study of shared clonotypes between healthy human individuals. Profiling relied on immunoSEQ multiplex PCR, and the TCRdb table lists in-frame clones only, not all of them. Here the sample spans roughly 1,600,000 clones, approximately 98.5% being singletons. Germline values: CDR1 SNHLY, CDR2 FYNNEI. With V trimmed by 1 base and J by 2 bases, 4 bases remained unmatched. The CDR3 runs to 18 residues. The chain is built from TRBV2 and TRBJ2-1; 14 nucleotides line up with TRBD2. The specimen was naive CD4+ T cells sorted from blood. Subset denoted: CD45RA+ positively selected. The clonotype was recovered from a man aged 30-40 years in good health. Here the CDR3 DNA reads TGTGCCAGCAGTGAAGAGGGGACTAGCGGGAGTCCCTACAATGAGCAGTTCTTC. Its protein is CASSEEGTSGSPYNEQFF. The full variable domain, with the rest looked up from reference TRBV2 and TRBJ2-1, is EPEVTQTPSHQVTQMGQEVILRCVPISNHLYFYWYRQILGQKVEFLVSFYNNEISEKSEIFDDQFSVERPDGSNFTLKIRSTKLEDSAMYFCASSEEGTSGSPYNEQFFGPGTRLTVL.